Presented here are 28 T cell receptor beta chains from one specimen sequenced in a study of shared clonotypes between healthy human individuals. Sequencing was performed with immunoSEQ multiplex PCR; in TCRdb, only in-frame clones are kept and a portion is missing. The repertoire consists of about 1 million clones, with 65% to 75% occurring once and the leading ten covering about 1.5%. Material: memory CD4+ T cells sorted from blood. Subset meaning: CD45RA-negative fraction. The origin of the receptors is a young man in good health.

The chain combines TRBV18 with TRBJ2-7; D possibly uses TRBD1 or TRBD2 (5 bases each). The CDR3 is made up of 14 amino acids. Germline CDR1 and CDR2: KGHSH and LQKENI. The V gene lost 3 bases and the J gene lost 2 bases, with 11 bases spanning the gap. Here the CDR3 DNA reads TGTGCCAGCTCACCCGGGACCGTTCCCTACGAGCAGTACTTC. It encodes CASSPGTVPYEQYF.

The chain joins TRBV7-9 to TRBJ1-4, with 8 bases aligning to TRBD1. V shed 5 bases, J shed 10 bases, and the junction held 9 bases outside the gene matches. Germline CDR1 is SEHNR and CDR2 is FQNEAQ (reference sequence). The CDR3 is 14 residues long. The CDR3 DNA reads as TGTGCCAGCAGCCCGGGACAGGACCTGGGAAAACTGTTTTTT. This translates into CASSPGQDLGKLFF.

This clone was seen a few times. The chain couples TRBV7-6 to TRBJ2-1, with TRBD2 identical over 7 bases. The CDR3 extends over 15 amino acids. The germline gives CDR1 SGHVS, CDR2 FNYEAQ. After removal of 3 bases from V and 10 bases from J, the junction contained 12 bases not matched to a gene. Here the CDR3 DNA reads TGTGCCAGCAGCTTGGACCAAACTAGCGCCGAAGAGCAGTTCTTC. This sequence encodes CASSLDQTSAEEQFF.

The chain uses TRBV14 and TRBJ2-3; D not certain. Germline V lookup: CDR1 SGHDN, CDR2 FVKESK. V dropped 3 bases and J dropped 7 bases, with 8 bases sitting between them. The CDR3 sequence is 12 residues long. For the CDR3, the DNA is TGTGCCAGCAGCCAGGGCTTTAATACGCAGTATTTT. It translates to CASSQGFNTQYF.

This chain links TRBV9 with TRBJ2-2; 8 bases map to TRBD1. V shed 3 bases, J shed 1 base, and the junction held 2 bases outside the gene matches. The CDR3 has 15 amino acids. In germline, CDR1 is SGDLS, CDR2 YYNGEE. The DNA of the CDR3 is TGTGCCAGCAGCGCCGGGACAGGGAACACCGGGGAGCTGTTTTTT. Protein product: CASSAGTGNTGELFF.

The chain employs TRBV21-1 and TRBJ2-7; no DNA check was done on the table's D call, TRBD2. TRBV21-1 is classified as a pseudogene. The length of the CDR3 is 14 residues. The CDR3 coding sequence is TGTGCCAGCAGCACCGGGAGGGCCCAATACGAGCAGTACTTC. This translates into CASSTGRAQYEQYF.

The V and J genes are TRBV6-5 and TRBJ2-3; no reliable D call. This CDR3 spans 15 amino acids. V was pared by 2 bases and J by 6 bases, with 15 bases between. Germline V lookup: CDR1 MNHEY, CDR2 SVGAGI. CDR3 loop: CASSYGDTPVDTQYF. The CDR3 bases are TGTGCCAGCAGTTACGGGGATACCCCGGTGGATACGCAGTATTTT.

This chain links TRBV5-8 with TRBJ2-2, with D maybe TRBD2 (5 bases). The CDR3 covers 14 residues. The ends were cut back, 3 bases at V and 5 bases at J, with 11 bases in the middle. From germline, CDR1 is SGHTS and CDR2 YDEGEE. CDR3 nucleotides: TGTGCCAGCAGCTGGGGAGTATCAACCGGGGAGCTGTTTTTT. The encoded protein is CASSWGVSTGELFF.

This clone came up many times. Other DNA sequences from this sample encode an identical CDR3 as well. The chain joins TRBV7-2 to TRBJ2-3; D call uncertain. The length of the CDR3 is 12 residues. Per the germline V gene, CDR1 is SGHTA and CDR2 is FQGNSA. The V gene lost 1 base and the J gene lost 2 bases, with 1 base spanning the gap. CDR3 nucleotide sequence: TGTGCCAGCAGCTTAGACACAGATACGCAGTATTTT. It specifies CASSLDTDTQYF. Full variable domain (outside the CDR3, taken from reference TRBV7-2 and TRBJ2-3): GAGVSQSPSNKVTEKGKDVELRCDPISGHTALYWYRQSLGQGLEFLIYFQGNSAPDKSGLPSDRFSAERTGGSVSTLTIQRTQQEDSAVYLCASSLDTDTQYFGPGTRLTVL.

The rearrangement links TRBV10-3 to TRBJ2-7, with 9 bases matching TRBD2. V was pared by 7 bases and J by 6 bases, with 19 bases of the junction left unmatched. From germline, CDR1 is ENHRY and CDR2 SYGVKD. The CDR3 covers 17 residues. The CDR3 DNA sequence: TGTGCCATCACCCCAGCGGGAGGAGGATGGGGTACGGTCGAGCAGTACTTC. It encodes CAITPAGGGWGTVEQYF.

The chain recombines TRBV7-9 with TRBJ2-3, with TRBD1 matching 11 bases. The germline gives CDR1 SEHNR, CDR2 FQNEAQ (reference sequence). Losses at the gene ends were 2 bases for V and 5 bases for J; bases not matched to a gene: 3. This CDR3 region has 15 residues. CDR3 protein: CASSLRTGGEDTQYF. The DNA for the CDR3 is TGTGCCAGCAGCTTAAGGACAGGGGGCGAAGATACGCAGTATTTT.

DNA for the CDR3: TGTGCCAGCAGTGAGCGGCCTAGTGTCGGAGAGACCCAGTACTTC. It is translated as CASSERPSVGETQYF. The rearrangement uses TRBV6-6 and TRBJ2-5, with D perhaps matching TRBD2 (5 bases). Looked up from germline, CDR1 is MNHNY and CDR2 is SVGAGI (reference sequence). Trimming shortened V by 5 bases and J by 4 bases, and 17 bases separated the two germline ends. The CDR3 has 15 amino acids.

This chain connects TRBV28 to TRBJ2-7; unclear D gene. Deletions cut 8 bases from V and 2 bases from J, with 13 bases between. CDR1 and CDR2 (germline): MDHEN, SYDVKM. The CDR3 consists of 13 residues. The CDR3 DNA sequence: TGTGCCAGCGGTTCTGGCCCAACCTACGAGCAGTACTTC. Translating gives CASGSGPTYEQYF.

V and J are TRBV5-1 and TRBJ2-5; 7 positions match TRBD2. The CDR3 has 16 amino acids. Germline CDR1 reads SGHRS; CDR2 reads YFSETQ. J lost 4 bases, V lost 4 bases, and 13 bases had no gene match. CDR3 coding DNA: TGCGCCAGCAGCGGGGGGGAGAGACCTTTGGGAGAGACCCAGTACTTC. The encoded protein is CASSGGERPLGETQYF.

The chain is built from TRBV14 and TRBJ2-5; TRBD1 is a possible D gene (7 bases). With 4 bases removed from V and 2 bases from J, the gap between germline ends came to 14 bases. Germline lookup yields CDR1 SGHDN and CDR2 FVKESK. The CDR3 spans 15 residues. CDR3 sequence (DNA): TGTGCCAGCAGCCGCCTGTCAGGGGGGCAAGAGACCCAGTACTTC. Translating it yields CASSRLSGGQETQYF.

The chain links TRBV30 to TRBJ1-2, with D maybe TRBD1 (5 bases). Per germline, CDR1 GTSNPN and CDR2 SVGIG (reference sequence). This CDR3 region has 14 residues. V lost 3 bases, J lost 1 base, and 12 bases lay in between. This CDR3 reads CAWSRDGRNYGYTF. The CDR3 DNA reads as TGTGCCTGGAGCAGGGACGGCCGTAACTATGGCTACACCTTC. Filled out from reference TRBV30 and TRBJ1-2, the complete variable domain reads SQTIHQWPATLVQPVGSPLSLECTVEGTSNPNLYWYRQAAGRGLQLLFYSVGIGQISSEVPQNLSASRPQDRQFILSSKKLLLSDSGFYLCAWSRDGRNYGYTFGSGTRLTVV.

The chain combines TRBV5-1 with TRBJ1-1, with a tentative D call TRBD1 (6 bases). The CDR3 contains 14 residues. Germline CDR1 reads SGHRS; CDR2 reads YFSETQ. Trimming shortened V by 0 bases and J by 8 bases, and 14 bases separated the two germline ends. CDR3 nucleotides: TGCGCCAGCAGCTTGGAGGGGGTGACAGAAGAAGCTTTCTTT. Residues: CASSLEGVTEEAFF.

The chain uses TRBV6-5 and TRBJ2-6; D is unclear. Looked up from germline, CDR1 is MNHEY and CDR2 is SVGAGI. V lost 8 bases, J lost 1 base, and 12 bases lay in between. This CDR3 is 15 amino acids long. The CDR3 coding sequence is TGTGCCAGCCAGCCGAGTCGTTCTGGGGCCAACGTCCTGACTTTC. Translated: CASQPSRSGANVLTF.

This clone was detected a few times. The chain employs TRBV7-3 and TRBJ2-3; the D gene could be TRBD1 or TRBD2 (5 bases each). The CDR3 length is 15 residues. Germline CDR1 SGHTA, CDR2 FQGTGA. Trimming stripped 4 bases from V and 1 base from J, with 12 bases between. CDR3 DNA sequence: TGTGCCAGCAGCTCGGGGACGAAGGGCACAGATACGCAGTATTTT. Amino acid sequence: CASSSGTKGTDTQYF.

This sequence joins TRBV2 and TRBJ2-7; D ambiguous. Trimming removed 3 bases at V and 6 bases at J, with 9 bases between. CDR1 is SNHLY, CDR2 FYNNEI, per germline. The CDR3 extends over 12 amino acids. Written as DNA, the CDR3 is TGTGCCAGCAGTGAGGGGTGGGGCGAGCAGTACTTC. Translation: CASSEGWGEQYF.

This rearrangement joins TRBV27 to TRBJ2-1; D may correspond to TRBD1 or TRBD2 (5 bases each). Germline V gives CDR1 MNHEY, CDR2 SMNVEV (reference sequence). The CDR3 consists of 15 residues. Deletions cut 7 bases from V and 5 bases from J, with 18 bases between. The CDR3 is CASTLTAGTNNEQFF. In DNA, the CDR3 is TGTGCCAGCACCCTTACGGCAGGGACGAACAATGAGCAGTTCTTC.

The chain carries TRBV6-1 and TRBJ2-7, with D unclear. The germline V gene encodes CDR1 MNHNS and CDR2 SASEGT. The CDR3 is 13 residues long. V was trimmed by 2 bases and J by 3 bases, leaving 8 bases between them. In DNA form, the CDR3 reads TGTGCCAGCAGTGAATTGAATGGCTACGAGCAGTACTTC. Translated: CASSELNGYEQYF.

This clone was seen more than once but under ten times. The CDR3 bases are TGTGCCAGCAGTGAAGCGCTGGCGGGAGCATTGCAGTACTTC. This codes for CASSEALAGALQYF. The rearrangement joins TRBV6-1 to TRBJ2-7; 7 nucleotides line up with TRBD2. V trimming: 0 bases; J trimming: 9 bases; junction bases outside the gene matches: 8. CDR3 length equals 14 residues. Germline V lookup: CDR1 MNHNS, CDR2 SASEGT.

The chain employs TRBV4-1 and TRBJ1-1; 10 bases are shared with TRBD1. The V gene's germline CDR1 is MGHRA and CDR2 YSYEKL. The V segment lost 1 base and the J segment 1 base; nucleotides outside the gene matches: 9. CDR3 length: 18 residues. The CDR3: CASSQAKGQGSGNTEAFF. The CDR3 DNA follows: TGCGCCAGCAGCCAAGCCAAGGGACAGGGGAGTGGGAACACTGAAGCTTTCTTT.

V gene TRBV2 combines with J gene TRBJ2-7; TRBD2 matches 8 bases. The CDR3 totals 13 residues. Germline V lookup: CDR1 SNHLY, CDR2 FYNNEI. With 8 bases clipped from V and 5 bases from J, the junction kept 8 bases outside the gene matches. This chain's CDR3 is CASALAEGHEQYF. Here the CDR3 DNA reads TGTGCCAGCGCACTAGCGGAGGGCCACGAGCAGTACTTC.

For this clone: The same CDR3 can be traced to other DNA sequences in this sample. This rearrangement joins TRBV28 to TRBJ2-7; no firm D call. The V end was cut by 1 base, the J end by 4 bases, with 5 bases between. The CDR3 loop spans 12 amino acids. In germline, CDR1 is MDHEN, CDR2 SYDVKM. CDR3 region: CASSLLGYEQYF. The DNA for the CDR3 is TGTGCCAGCAGTTTATTGGGTTACGAGCAGTACTTC.

V usage is TRBV4-3 and J usage is TRBJ1-3; D remains unclear. V was pared by 0 bases and J by 4 bases, with 16 bases between. The CDR3 has 17 residues. Germline lookup yields CDR1 LGHNA and CDR2 YSLEER. In DNA form, the CDR3 reads TGCGCCAGCAGCCAAGATTCCCCCCCCGCACGCGGAAACACCATATATTTT. This codes for CASSQDSPPARGNTIYF.

This sequence joins TRBV5-1 and TRBJ2-1, with D perhaps given as TRBD1 or TRBD2 (5 bases each). Trimming took off 4 bases at V and 5 bases at J, with 25 bases between the two ends. The CDR3 runs to 18 residues. Germline-derived CDR1 and CDR2 are SGHRS and YFSETQ. The CDR3 nucleotides read TGCGCCAGCAGCCTGAGGGCTTTCTCAGGGAGCTTTAACAATGAGCAGTTCTTC. Translated: CASSLRAFSGSFNNEQFF.